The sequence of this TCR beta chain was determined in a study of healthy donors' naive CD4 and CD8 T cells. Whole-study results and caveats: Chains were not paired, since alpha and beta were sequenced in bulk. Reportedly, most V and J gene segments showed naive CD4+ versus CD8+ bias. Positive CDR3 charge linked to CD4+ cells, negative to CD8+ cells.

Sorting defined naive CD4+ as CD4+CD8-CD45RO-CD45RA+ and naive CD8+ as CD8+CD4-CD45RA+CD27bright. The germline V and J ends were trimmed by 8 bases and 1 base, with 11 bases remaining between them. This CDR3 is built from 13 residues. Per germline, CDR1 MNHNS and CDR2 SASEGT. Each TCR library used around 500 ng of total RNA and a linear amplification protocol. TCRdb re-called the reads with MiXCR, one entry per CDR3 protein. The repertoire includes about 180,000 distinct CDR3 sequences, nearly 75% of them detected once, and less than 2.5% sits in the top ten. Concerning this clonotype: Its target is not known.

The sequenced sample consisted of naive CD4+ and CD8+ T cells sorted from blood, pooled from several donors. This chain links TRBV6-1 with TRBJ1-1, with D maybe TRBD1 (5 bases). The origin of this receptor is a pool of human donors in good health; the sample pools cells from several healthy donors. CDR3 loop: CASSRDQNTEAFF. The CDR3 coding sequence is TGTGCCAGCTCCAGGGACCAGAACACTGAAGCTTTCTTT.